A selection of T cell receptor beta chains follows, all from one sample in a study of blood T cell repertoires in COVID-19. Profiled with immunoSEQ multiplex PCR; TCRdb holds only in-frame clones, not every one. The table shows about 140,000 clones, with over 70% occurring only once. Sequences were obtained from peripheral blood. Receptor source: a man aged 60 to 69 with active or convalescent COVID-19. Each CDR3 is given with its conserved first and last residue. The order of the fields is clone size, V gene, J gene, CDR3 protein. The size entry is marked missing in some rows and otherwise reads once, few, many or a size class.

abundance: -
v_gene: TRBV28
j_gene: TRBJ2-7
CDR3aa: CASSLTGGIYEQYF

abundance: -
v_gene: TRBV2
j_gene: TRBJ2-7
CDR3aa: CASSGRTSGRINEQYF

abundance: -
v_gene: TRBV6-5
j_gene: TRBJ1-6
CDR3aa: CASRASTGKNSPLHF

abundance: -
v_gene: TRBV2
j_gene: TRBJ2-7
CDR3aa: CASKGQGAYEQYF

abundance: -
v_gene: TRBV5-4
j_gene: TRBJ1-6
CDR3aa: CASTLGGANYNSPLHF

abundance: -
v_gene: TRBV2
j_gene: TRBJ2-5
CDR3aa: CASSEALQGTQYF

abundance: -
v_gene: TRBV4-1
j_gene: TRBJ2-7
CDR3aa: CASSQDPRGDEQYF

abundance: -
v_gene: TRBV4-3
j_gene: TRBJ2-7
CDR3aa: CASSQDAGSSYEQYF

abundance: -
v_gene: TRBV7-9
j_gene: TRBJ2-1
CDR3aa: CASSLSLNEQFF

abundance: once
v_gene: TRBV12-5
j_gene: TRBJ2-1
CDR3aa: CASGLGASDYNEQFF

abundance: -
v_gene: TRBV4-1
j_gene: TRBJ2-4
CDR3aa: CASSQAGTGLTKNIQYF

abundance: -
v_gene: TRBV28
j_gene: TRBJ2-2
CDR3aa: CASKKGGLTGELFF

abundance: -
v_gene: TRBV28
j_gene: TRBJ2-7
CDR3aa: CASRNAVGEQYF

abundance: -
v_gene: TRBV5-6
j_gene: TRBJ1-5
CDR3aa: CASSLSGRSNQPQHF

abundance: -
v_gene: TRBV28
j_gene: TRBJ1-2
CDR3aa: CASSSHQGGGYTF

abundance: -
v_gene: TRBV4-3
j_gene: TRBJ2-1
CDR3aa: CASSQGSGRAGNEQFF

abundance: -
v_gene: TRBV27
j_gene: TRBJ1-6
CDR3aa: CASKFSSYNSPLHF

abundance: once
v_gene: TRBV18
j_gene: TRBJ2-1
CDR3aa: CASSPPNSPGHEQFF

abundance: -
v_gene: TRBV10-3
j_gene: TRBJ2-7
CDR3aa: CAIRTSGSNSAEQYF

abundance: -
v_gene: TRBV28
j_gene: TRBJ2-7
CDR3aa: CASSSTGTGNYEQYF

abundance: -
v_gene: TRBV3-1/TRBV3-2
j_gene: TRBJ2-1
CDR3aa: CASSLGSYNEQFF

abundance: once
v_gene: TRBV15
j_gene: TRBJ1-4
CDR3aa: CATSTTGVREKLFF

abundance: -
v_gene: TRBV27
j_gene: TRBJ2-3
CDR3aa: CASYSGTDTQYF

abundance: once
v_gene: TRBV5-1
j_gene: TRBJ2-2
CDR3aa: CASSPGQGAHGELFF

abundance: -
v_gene: TRBV5-6
j_gene: TRBJ1-4
CDR3aa: CASSRVGQEDEKLFF

abundance: -
v_gene: TRBV11-2
j_gene: TRBJ2-4
CDR3aa: CASSSPGVVAKNIQYF

abundance: few
v_gene: TRBV24-1
j_gene: TRBJ1-5
CDR3aa: CATSGTGATNQPQHF

abundance: -
v_gene: TRBV28
j_gene: TRBJ2-7
CDR3aa: CASSGGTSGTRGEQYF

abundance: -
v_gene: TRBV11-2
j_gene: TRBJ2-7
CDR3aa: CASSSSHYEQYF

abundance: -
v_gene: TRBV28
j_gene: TRBJ1-3
CDR3aa: CASSFSDTIYF

abundance: -
v_gene: TRBV5-1
j_gene: TRBJ2-1
CDR3aa: CASSLAGEPYNEQFF

abundance: -
v_gene: TRBV7-9
j_gene: TRBJ1-2
CDR3aa: CASSRQGARGYTF

abundance: once
v_gene: TRBV5-8
j_gene: TRBJ1-3
CDR3aa: CASSLQGGNTIYF

abundance: -
v_gene: TRBV19
j_gene: TRBJ2-7
CDR3aa: CASSILGAKEQYF

abundance: -
v_gene: TRBV5-1
j_gene: TRBJ2-6
CDR3aa: CASRLQGAGANVLTF

abundance: -
v_gene: TRBV6-1
j_gene: TRBJ2-1
CDR3aa: CASSEWGESTYNEQFF

abundance: -
v_gene: TRBV6-5
j_gene: TRBJ1-6
CDR3aa: CASSSGGAWSPLHF